This T cell receptor beta chain emerged from a study of early T cells in non-severe SARS-CoV-2 infection. Study-wide points: Private and CD4 specificities were missed by VDJdb matching, which favored anti-spike CD8 responses.

The CDR3 loop spans 12 amino acids. Germline loops: CDR1 SGHDN, CDR2 FVKESK. The V end lost 4 bases, the J end lost 5 bases, and 8 bases lay between the germline ends. Turning to this clonotype: Its specificity is unknown.

Unique molecular identifiers were attached to individual cDNA molecules. One entry per CDR3 protein results from TCRdb running MiXCR on the 5' RACE reads. The sample carries approximately 56,000 distinct CDR3 sequences, roughly a tenth recorded once. Specimen: whole blood. The rearrangement links TRBV14 to TRBJ1-1; D unclear. This clonotype was sampled from an adult who was a healthcare worker with PCR-confirmed SARS-CoV-2 infection or an uninfected control (not recorded which). The DNA for the CDR3 is TGTGCCAGCAGCCGGAGGGTAACTGAAGCTTTCTTT. Translated, it gives CASSRRVTEAFF.